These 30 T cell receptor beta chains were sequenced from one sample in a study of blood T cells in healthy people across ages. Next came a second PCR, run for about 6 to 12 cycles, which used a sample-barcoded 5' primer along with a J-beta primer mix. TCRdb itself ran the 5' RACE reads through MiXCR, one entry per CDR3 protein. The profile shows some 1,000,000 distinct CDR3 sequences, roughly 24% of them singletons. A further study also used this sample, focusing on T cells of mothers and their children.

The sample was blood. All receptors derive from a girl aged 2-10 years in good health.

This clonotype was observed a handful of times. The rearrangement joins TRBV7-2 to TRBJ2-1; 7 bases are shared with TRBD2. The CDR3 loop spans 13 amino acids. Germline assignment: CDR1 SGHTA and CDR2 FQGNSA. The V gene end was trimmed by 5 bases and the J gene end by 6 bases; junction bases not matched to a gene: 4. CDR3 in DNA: TGTGCCAGCAGCCTCCCTAGCGGCAATGAGCAGTTCTTC. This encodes CASSLPSGNEQFF.

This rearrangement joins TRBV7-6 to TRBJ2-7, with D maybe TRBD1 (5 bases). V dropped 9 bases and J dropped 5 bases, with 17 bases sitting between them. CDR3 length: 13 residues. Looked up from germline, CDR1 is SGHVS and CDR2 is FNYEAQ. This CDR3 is CASSQGSVHEQYF. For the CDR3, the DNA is TGTGCCAGTAGCCAGGGTTCCGTCCACGAGCAGTACTTC.

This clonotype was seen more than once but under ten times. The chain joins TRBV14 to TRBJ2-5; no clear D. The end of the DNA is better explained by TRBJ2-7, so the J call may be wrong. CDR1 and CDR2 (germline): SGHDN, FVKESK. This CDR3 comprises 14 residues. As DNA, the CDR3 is TGTGCCAGCAGTCATCCTAGGGTGGGCCTCGAGCAGTACTTC. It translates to CASSHPRVGLEQYF.

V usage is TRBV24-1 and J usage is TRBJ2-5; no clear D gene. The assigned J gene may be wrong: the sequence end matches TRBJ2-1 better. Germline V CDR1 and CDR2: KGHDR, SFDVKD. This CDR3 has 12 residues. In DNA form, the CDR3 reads TGTGCCACCAGTGACTCCCCTGGTGAGCAGTTCTTC. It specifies CATSDSPGEQFF.

The CDR3 is CASSLRTGVEEKLFF. In nucleotides, the CDR3 is TGCGCCAGCAGCTTGAGGACAGGGGTTGAGGAAAAACTGTTTTTT. The chain recombines TRBV5-1 with TRBJ1-4, with 9 bases that match TRBD1. The CDR3 sequence is 15 residues long. V trimming: 1 base; J trimming: 8 bases; junction bases outside the gene matches: 6. CDR1 and CDR2 (germline): SGHRS, YFSETQ.

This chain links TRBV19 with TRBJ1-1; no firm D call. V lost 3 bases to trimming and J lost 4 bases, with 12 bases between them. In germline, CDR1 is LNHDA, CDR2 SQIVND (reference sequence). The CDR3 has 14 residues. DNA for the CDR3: TGTGCCAGTAGTATTCTCTCGTCGGGCACTGAAGCTTTCTTT. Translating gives CASSILSSGTEAFF.

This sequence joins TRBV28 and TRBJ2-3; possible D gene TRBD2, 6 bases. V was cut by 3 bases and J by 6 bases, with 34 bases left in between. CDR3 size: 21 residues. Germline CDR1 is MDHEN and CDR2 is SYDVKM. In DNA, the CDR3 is TGTGCCAGCAGTTTCTCCATCATTTCTAGGAGGGCCCCCTCGAATCCGGATACGCAGTATTTT. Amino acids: CASSFSIISRRAPSNPDTQYF.

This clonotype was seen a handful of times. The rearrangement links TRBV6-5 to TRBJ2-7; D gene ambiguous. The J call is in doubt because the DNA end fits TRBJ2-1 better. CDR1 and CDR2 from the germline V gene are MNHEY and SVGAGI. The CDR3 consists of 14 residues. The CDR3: CASSSSKGLNEQFF. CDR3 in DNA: TGTGCCAGCAGTTCAAGTAAGGGATTGAATGAGCAGTTCTTC.

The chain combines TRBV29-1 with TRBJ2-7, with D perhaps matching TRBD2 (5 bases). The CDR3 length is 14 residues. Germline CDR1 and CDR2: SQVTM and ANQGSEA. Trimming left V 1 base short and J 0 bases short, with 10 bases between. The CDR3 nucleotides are TGCAGCGTTGAAGTGGGAGACAACTCCTACGAGCAGTACTTC. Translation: CSVEVGDNSYEQYF.

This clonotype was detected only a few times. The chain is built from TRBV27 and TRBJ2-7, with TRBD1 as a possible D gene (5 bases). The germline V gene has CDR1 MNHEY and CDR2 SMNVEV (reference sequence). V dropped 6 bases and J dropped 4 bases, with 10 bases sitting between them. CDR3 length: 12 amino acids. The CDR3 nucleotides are TGTGCCAGCAGCAAGACAGCGTACGAGCAGTACTTC. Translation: CASSKTAYEQYF.

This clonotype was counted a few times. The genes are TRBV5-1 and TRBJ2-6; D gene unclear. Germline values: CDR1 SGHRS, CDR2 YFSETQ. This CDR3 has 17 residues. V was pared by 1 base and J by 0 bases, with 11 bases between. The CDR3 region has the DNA TGCGCCAGCAGCTTGCGTGCAGTAAGCTCTGGGGCCAACGTCCTGACTTTC. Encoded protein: CASSLRAVSSGANVLTF.

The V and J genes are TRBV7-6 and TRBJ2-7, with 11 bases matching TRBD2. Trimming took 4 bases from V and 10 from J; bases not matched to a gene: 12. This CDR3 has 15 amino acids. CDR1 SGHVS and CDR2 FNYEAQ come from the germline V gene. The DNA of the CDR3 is TGTGCCAGCAGCTCCGGAGGGCTAGCGGGAGGCGGTCAGTACTTC. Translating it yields CASSSGGLAGGGQYF.

The CDR3 spells CASNPGTVSGYTF. Here the CDR3 DNA reads TGTGCCAGCAACCCCGGGACAGTCAGCGGCTACACCTTC. The V gene is TRBV11-3, the J gene TRBJ1-2; TRBD1 agrees at 7 bases. CDR3 length: 13 amino acids. V dropped 7 bases and J dropped 8; count of bases not matched to a gene: 10. CDR1 is SGHNT and CDR2 is YENEEA in the germline V gene.

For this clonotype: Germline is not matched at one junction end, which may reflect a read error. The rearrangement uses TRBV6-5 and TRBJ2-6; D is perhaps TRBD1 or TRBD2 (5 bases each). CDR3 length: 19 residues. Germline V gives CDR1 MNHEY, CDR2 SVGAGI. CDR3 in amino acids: CASSYGTGTYSSGANVLAF. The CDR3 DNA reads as TGTGCCAGCAGTTACGGTACCGGGACCTATTCCTCTGGGGCCAACGTCCTGGCTTTC.

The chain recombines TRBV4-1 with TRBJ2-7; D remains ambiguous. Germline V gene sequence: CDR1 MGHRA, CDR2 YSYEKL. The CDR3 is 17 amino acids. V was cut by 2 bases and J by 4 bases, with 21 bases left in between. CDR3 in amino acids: CASSQTMDGSSAYEQYF. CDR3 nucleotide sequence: TGCGCCAGCAGCCAAACTATGGACGGATCGTCGGCTTACGAGCAGTACTTC.

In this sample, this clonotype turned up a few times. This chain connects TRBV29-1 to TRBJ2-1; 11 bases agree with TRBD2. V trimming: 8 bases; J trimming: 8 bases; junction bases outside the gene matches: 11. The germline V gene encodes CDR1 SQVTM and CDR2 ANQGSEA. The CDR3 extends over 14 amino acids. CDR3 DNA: TGCAGCCTACTACTAGCGGGAGTAAGCCATGAGCAGTTCTTC. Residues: CSLLLAGVSHEQFF.

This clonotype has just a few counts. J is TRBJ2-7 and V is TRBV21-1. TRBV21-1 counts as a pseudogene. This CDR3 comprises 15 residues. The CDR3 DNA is TGTGCCAGCAGCGGTCAAACTGGGGAATCCTACGAGCAGTACTTC. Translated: CASSGQTGESYEQYF.

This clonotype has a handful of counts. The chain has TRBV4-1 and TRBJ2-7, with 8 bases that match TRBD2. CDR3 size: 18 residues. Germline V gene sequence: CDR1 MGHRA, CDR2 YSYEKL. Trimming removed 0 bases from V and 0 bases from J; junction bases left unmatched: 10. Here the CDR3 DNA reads TGCGCCAGCAGCCAAGAACCGCTAGCGGGTTACCTCTCCTACGAGCAGTACTTC. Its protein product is CASSQEPLAGYLSYEQYF.

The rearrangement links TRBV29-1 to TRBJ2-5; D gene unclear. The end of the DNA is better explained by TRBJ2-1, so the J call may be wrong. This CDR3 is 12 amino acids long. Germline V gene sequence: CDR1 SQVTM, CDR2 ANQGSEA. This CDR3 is CSVSGSNNEQFF. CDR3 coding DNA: TGCAGCGTTTCTGGGTCCAACAATGAGCAGTTCTTC.

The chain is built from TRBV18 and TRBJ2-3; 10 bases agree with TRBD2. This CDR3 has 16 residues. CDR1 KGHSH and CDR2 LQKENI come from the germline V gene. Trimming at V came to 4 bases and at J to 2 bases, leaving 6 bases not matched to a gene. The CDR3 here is CASSHALAGDTDTQYF. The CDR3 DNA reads TGTGCCAGCTCACACGCTCTAGCGGGGGACACAGATACGCAGTATTTT.

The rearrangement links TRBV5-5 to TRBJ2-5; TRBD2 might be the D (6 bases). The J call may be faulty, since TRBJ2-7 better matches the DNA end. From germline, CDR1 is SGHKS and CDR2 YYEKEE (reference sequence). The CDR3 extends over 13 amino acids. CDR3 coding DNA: TGTGCCAGCAGCTCCCCCGGGGGAGCCGAGCAGTACTTC. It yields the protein CASSSPGGAEQYF.

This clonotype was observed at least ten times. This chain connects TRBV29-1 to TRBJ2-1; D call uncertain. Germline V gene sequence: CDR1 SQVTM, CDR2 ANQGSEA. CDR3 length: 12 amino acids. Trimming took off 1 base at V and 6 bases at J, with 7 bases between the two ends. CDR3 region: CSVEGIFNEQFF. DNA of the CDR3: TGCAGCGTTGAAGGTATTTTCAATGAGCAGTTCTTC.

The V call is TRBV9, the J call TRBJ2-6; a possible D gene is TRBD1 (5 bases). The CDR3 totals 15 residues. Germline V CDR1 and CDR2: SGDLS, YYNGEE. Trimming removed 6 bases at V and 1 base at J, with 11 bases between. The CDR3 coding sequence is TGTGCCAGCAACCCGCAGGGATCTGGGGCCAACGTCCTGACTTTC. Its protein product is CASNPQGSGANVLTF. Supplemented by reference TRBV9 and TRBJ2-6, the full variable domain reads DSGVTQTPKHLITATGQRVTLRCSPRSGDLSVYWYQQSLDQGLQFLIQYYNGEERAKGNILERFSAQQFPDLHSELNLSSLELGDSALYFCASNPQGSGANVLTFGAGSRLTVL.

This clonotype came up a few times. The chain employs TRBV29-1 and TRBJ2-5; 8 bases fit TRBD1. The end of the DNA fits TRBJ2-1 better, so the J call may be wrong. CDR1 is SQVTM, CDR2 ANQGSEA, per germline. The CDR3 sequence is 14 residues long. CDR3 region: CSAPRQGRSDEQFF. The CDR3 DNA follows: TGCAGCGCCCCGCGACAGGGGAGGAGCGATGAGCAGTTCTTC.

CDR3 protein: CASSFSGGSRGEQYF. The CDR3 bases are TGTGCCAGCAGCTTCAGTGGGGGCTCGAGGGGCGAGCAGTACTTC. The chain links TRBV7-2 to TRBJ2-7; TRBD1 is a possible D gene (6 bases). From germline, CDR1 is SGHTA and CDR2 FQGNSA. V lost 3 bases, J lost 6 bases, and 18 bases lay in between. This CDR3 comprises 15 residues.

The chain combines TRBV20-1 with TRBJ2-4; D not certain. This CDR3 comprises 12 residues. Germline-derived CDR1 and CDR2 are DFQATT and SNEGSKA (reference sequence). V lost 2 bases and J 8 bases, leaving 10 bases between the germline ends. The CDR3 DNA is TGCAGTGCTAGAATCACAGCTGACATTCAGTACTTC. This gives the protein CSARITADIQYF.

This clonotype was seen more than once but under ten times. CDR3 sequence: CASRIGGAGETQYF. Here the CDR3 DNA reads TGTGCCAGCAGGATTGGGGGGGCCGGAGAGACCCAGTACTTC. This rearrangement joins TRBV7-9 to TRBJ2-5, with a weak D call TRBD2 (7 bases). The germline gives CDR1 SEHNR, CDR2 FQNEAQ (reference sequence). CDR3 size: 14 residues. Trimming stripped 6 bases from V and 4 bases from J, with 15 bases between.

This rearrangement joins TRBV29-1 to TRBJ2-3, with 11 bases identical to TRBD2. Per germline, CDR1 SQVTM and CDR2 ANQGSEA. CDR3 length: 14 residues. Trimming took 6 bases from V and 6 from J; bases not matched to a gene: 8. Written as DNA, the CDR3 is TGCAGCGTCCAACCGGGACTAGCGGTCGATACGCAGTATTTT. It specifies CSVQPGLAVDTQYF.

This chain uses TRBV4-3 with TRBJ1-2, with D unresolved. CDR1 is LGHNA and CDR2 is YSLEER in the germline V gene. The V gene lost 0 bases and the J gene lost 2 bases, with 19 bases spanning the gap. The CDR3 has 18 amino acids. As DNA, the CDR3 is TGCGCCAGCAGCCAAGAATTATCGTCGGCAGCAAACAACTATGGCTACACCTTC. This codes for CASSQELSSAANNYGYTF.

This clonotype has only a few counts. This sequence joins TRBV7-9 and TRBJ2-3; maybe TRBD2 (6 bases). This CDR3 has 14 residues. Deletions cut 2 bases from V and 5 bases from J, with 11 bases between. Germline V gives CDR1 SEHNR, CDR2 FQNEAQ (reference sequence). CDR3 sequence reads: CASSLLAREDTQYF. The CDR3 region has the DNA TGTGCCAGCAGCTTACTAGCGAGAGAAGATACGCAGTATTTT.